This T cell receptor beta chain appears in the sequencing data of a study of control samples from healthy donors and cancer patients. Details on this clone: The junction departs from germline at one end; a sequencing error may be responsible.

The length of the CDR3 is 14 residues. Per germline, CDR1 SGHTA and CDR2 FQGNSA. Profiling relied on immunoSEQ multiplex PCR, and the TCRdb table lists in-frame clones only, not all of them. The profile shows some 120,000 clones, around 86% of them singletons. The receptor's source is a man aged 35 to 55 in good health. Source material: blood. This sequence joins TRBV7-2 and TRBJ1-2; D is unclear. CDR3 coding DNA: TGTGCCAGCAGCCCCGGACCTCCTGTGGGTGGCTGCACCTTC. Translation: CASSPGPPVGGCTF.